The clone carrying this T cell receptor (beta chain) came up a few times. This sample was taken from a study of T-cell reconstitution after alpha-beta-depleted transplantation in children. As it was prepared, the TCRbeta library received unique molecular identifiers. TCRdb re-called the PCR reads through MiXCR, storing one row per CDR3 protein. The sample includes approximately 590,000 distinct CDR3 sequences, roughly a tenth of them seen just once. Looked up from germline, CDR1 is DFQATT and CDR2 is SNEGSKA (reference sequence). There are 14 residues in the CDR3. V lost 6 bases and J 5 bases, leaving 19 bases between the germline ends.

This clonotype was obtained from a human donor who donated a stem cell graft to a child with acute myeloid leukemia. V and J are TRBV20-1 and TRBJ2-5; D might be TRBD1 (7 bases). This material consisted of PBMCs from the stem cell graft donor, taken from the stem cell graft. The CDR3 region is CSARNGRGAETQYF. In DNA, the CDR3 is TGCAGTGCCAGGAATGGCAGGGGGGCGGAGACCCAGTACTTC.